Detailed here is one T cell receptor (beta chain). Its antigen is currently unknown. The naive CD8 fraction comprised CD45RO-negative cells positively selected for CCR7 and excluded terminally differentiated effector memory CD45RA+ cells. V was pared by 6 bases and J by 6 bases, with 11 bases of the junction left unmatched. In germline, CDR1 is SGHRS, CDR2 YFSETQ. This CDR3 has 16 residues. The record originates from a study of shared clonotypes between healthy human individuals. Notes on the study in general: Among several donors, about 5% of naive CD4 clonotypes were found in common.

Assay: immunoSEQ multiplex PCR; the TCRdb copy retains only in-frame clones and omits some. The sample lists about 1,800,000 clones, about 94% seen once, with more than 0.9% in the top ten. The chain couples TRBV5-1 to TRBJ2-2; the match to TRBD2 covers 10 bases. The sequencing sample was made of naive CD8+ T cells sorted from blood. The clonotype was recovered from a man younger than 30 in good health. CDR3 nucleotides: TGCGCCAGCACATGGGTCCTAGCGGGAGACTCCGGGGAGCTGTTTTTT. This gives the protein CASTWVLAGDSGELFF.